This TCR beta chain was captured by sequencing in a study of blood T cell repertoires in COVID-19. Across the study: Sites across the United States, Italy and Spain contributed samples from acute and convalescent COVID-19. PBMCs, B-cell-depleted T cells, or T cells were the source of the cDNA or gDNA that made up the material.

Germline V CDR1 and CDR2: GTSNPN, SVGIG (reference sequence). The V gene lost 4 bases and the J gene lost 8 bases, with 11 bases spanning the gap. This CDR3 comprises 12 residues. This table comes from immunoSEQ multiplex PCR, and its TCRdb copy is limited to in-frame clones, with some not included. Altogether 100,000 or so clones are present, about 86% being singletons, with the ten largest covering about 7.2%. The sequenced sample was peripheral blood. This chain joins TRBV30 and TRBJ1-4; D is ambiguous. The TCR sequence derives from a man aged 55 to 70 with acute or convalescent COVID-19. CDR3 in DNA: TGTGCCTGGAATTCAGTGGGCGAAAAACTGTTTTTT. Translating gives CAWNSVGEKLFF.